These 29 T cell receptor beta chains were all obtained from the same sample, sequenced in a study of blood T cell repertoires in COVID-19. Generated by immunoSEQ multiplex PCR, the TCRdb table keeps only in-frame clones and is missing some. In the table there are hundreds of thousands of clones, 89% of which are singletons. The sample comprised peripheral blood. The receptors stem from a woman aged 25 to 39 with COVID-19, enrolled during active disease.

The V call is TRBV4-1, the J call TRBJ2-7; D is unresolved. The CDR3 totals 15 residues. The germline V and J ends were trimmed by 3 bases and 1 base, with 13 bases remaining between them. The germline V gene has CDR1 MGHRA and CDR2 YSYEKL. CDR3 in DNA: TGCGCCAGCAGCCACACTCCCCACCCGTCCTACGAGCAGTACGTC. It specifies CASSHTPHPSYEQYV.

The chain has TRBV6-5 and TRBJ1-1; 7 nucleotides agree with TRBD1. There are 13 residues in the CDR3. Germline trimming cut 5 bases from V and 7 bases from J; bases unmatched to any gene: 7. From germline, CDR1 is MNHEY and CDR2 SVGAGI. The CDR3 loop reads CASSQPRTGEAFF. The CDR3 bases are TGTGCCAGCAGTCAACCAAGGACAGGTGAAGCTTTCTTT.

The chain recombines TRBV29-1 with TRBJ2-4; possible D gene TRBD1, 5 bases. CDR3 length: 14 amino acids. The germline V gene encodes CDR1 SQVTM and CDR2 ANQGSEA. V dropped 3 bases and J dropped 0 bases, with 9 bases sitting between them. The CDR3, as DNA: TGCAGCGTTGATATAGGGGTAGCCAAAAACATTCAGTACTTC. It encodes CSVDIGVAKNIQYF.

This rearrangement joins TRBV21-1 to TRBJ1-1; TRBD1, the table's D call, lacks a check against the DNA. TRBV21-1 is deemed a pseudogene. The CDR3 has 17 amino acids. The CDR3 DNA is TGTGCCAGCAGCAAATTAGGGCTGGGACATAAAAATAATGAAGCTTTCTTT. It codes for CASSKLGLGHKNNEAFF.

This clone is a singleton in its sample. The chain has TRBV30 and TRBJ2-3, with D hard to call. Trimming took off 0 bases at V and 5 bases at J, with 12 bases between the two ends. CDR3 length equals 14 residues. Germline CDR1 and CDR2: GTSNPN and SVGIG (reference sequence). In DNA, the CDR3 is TGTGCCTGGAGTGTAAGAATTACAGTAGATACGCAGTATTTT. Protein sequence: CAWSVRITVDTQYF.

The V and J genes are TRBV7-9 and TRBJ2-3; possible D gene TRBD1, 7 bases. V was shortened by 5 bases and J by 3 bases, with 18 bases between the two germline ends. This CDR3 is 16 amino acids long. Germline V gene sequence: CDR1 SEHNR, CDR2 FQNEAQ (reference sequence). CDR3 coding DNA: TGTGCCAGCAGCCCCCGCGGGCAGGGGGGAACAGATACGCAGTATTTT. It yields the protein CASSPRGQGGTDTQYF.

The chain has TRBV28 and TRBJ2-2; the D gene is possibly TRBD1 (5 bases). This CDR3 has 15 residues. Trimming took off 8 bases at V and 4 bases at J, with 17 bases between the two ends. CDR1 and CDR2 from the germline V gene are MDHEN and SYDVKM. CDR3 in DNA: TGTGCCAGCTATGGGCAGGGCGTCGGCACCGGGGAGCTGTTTTTT. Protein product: CASYGQGVGTGELFF.

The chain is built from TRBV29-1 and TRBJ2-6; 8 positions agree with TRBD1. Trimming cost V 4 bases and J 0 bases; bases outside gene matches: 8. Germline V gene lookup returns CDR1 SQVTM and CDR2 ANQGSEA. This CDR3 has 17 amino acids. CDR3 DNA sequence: TGCAGCGTTGCGGGGACAGGTAGTCCCTCTGGGGCCAACGTCCTGACTTTC. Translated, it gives CSVAGTGSPSGANVLTF.

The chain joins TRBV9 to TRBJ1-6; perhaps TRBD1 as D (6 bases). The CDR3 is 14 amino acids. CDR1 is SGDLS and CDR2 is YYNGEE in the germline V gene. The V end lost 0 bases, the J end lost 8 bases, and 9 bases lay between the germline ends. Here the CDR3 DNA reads TGTGCCAGCAGCGTAGGGGCAGGGGATTCACCCCTCCACTTT. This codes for CASSVGAGDSPLHF.

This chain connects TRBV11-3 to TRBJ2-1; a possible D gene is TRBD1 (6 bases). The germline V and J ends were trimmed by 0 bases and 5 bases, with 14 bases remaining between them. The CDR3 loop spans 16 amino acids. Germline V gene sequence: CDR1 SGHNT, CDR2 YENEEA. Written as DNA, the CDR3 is TGTGCCAGCAGCTTAGATTGGTCAGGGGAAAACAATGAGCAGTTCTTC. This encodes CASSLDWSGENNEQFF.

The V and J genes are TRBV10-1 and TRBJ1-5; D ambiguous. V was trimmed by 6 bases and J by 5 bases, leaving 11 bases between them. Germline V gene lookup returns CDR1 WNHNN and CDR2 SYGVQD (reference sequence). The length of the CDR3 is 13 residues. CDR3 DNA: TGCGCCAGCAGCCGCGGGGTGGATCAGCCCCAGCATTTT. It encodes CASSRGVDQPQHF.

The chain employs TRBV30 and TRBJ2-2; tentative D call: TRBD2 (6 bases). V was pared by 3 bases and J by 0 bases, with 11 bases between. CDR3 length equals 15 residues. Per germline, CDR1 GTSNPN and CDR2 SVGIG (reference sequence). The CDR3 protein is CAWRISGANTGELFF. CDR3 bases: TGTGCCTGGAGAATATCGGGGGCGAACACCGGGGAGCTGTTTTTT.

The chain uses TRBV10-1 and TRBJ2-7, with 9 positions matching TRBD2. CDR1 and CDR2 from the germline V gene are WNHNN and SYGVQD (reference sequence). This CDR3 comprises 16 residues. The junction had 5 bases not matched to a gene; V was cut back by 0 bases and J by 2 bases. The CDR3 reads CASSESWLAGTYEQYF. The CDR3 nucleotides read TGCGCCAGCAGTGAGTCTTGGCTAGCGGGGACCTACGAGCAGTACTTC.

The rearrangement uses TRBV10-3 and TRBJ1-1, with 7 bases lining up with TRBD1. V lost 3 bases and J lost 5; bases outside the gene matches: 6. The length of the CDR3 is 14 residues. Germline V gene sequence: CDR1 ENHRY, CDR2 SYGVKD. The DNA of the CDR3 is TGTGCCATCAGTGACCCGACAGGGAGAACTGAAGCTTTCTTT. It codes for CAISDPTGRTEAFF.

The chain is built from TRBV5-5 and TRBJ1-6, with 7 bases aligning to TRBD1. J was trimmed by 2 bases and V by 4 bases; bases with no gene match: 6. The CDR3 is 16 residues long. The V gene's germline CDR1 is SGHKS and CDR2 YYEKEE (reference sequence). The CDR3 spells CASSLGTETYNSPLHF. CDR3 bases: TGTGCCAGCAGCCTCGGGACAGAGACCTATAATTCACCCCTCCACTTT.

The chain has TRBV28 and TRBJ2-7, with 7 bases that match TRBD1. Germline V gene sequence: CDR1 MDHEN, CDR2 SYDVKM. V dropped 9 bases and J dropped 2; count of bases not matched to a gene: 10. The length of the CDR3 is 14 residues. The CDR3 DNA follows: TGTGCCAGTTACCCCGGGACAGTCGCCTACGAGCAGTACTTC. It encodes CASYPGTVAYEQYF.

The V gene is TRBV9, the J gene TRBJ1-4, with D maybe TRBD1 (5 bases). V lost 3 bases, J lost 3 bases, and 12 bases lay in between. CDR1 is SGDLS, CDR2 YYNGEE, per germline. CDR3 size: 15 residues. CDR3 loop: CASSESGGANEKLFF. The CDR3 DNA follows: TGTGCCAGCAGCGAAAGCGGGGGGGCTAATGAAAAACTGTTTTTT.

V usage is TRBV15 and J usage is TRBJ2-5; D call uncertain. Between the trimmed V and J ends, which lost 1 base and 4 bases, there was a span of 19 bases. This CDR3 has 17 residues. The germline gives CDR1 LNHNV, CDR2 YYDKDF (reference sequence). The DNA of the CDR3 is TGTGCCACCAGCAGAGCGGCTTTACGGGTTTCGGGAGAGACCCAGTACTTC. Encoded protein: CATSRAALRVSGETQYF.

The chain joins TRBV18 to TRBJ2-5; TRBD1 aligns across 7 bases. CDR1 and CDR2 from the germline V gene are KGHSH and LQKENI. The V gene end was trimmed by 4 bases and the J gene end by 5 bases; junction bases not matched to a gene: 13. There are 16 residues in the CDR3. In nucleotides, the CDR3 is TGTGCCAGCTCACAGGGGGACAGATCGTCGGGGGAGACCCAGTACTTC. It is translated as CASSQGDRSSGETQYF.

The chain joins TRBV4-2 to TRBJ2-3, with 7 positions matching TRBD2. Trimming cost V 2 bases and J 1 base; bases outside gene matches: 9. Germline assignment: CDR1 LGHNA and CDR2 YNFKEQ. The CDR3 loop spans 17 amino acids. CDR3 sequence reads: CASSQYVSSGGTDTQYF. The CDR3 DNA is TGTGCCAGCAGCCAATACGTTTCGAGCGGGGGCACAGATACGCAGTATTTT.

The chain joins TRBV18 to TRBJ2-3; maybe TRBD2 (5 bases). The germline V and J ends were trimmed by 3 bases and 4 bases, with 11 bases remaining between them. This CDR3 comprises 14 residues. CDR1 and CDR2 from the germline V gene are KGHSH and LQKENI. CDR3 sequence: CASSPSDGADTQYF. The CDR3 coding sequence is TGTGCCAGCTCACCCTCAGACGGGGCAGATACGCAGTATTTT.

The CDR3 sequence: CASSSRWYEQYF. Here the CDR3 DNA reads TGTGCCAGCAGCTCACGGTGGTACGAGCAGTACTTC. The chain links TRBV11-1 to TRBJ2-7, with D uncertain. Germline CDR1 and CDR2: SGHAT and FQDESV (reference sequence). CDR3 length: 12 amino acids. V lost 4 bases and J lost 4, with 8 bases in between.

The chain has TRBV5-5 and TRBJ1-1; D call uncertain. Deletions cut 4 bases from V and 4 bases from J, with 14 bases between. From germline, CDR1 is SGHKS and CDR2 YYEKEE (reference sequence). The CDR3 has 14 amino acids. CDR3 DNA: TGTGCCAGCAGCCGTGGCGGGGTGATCACTGAAGCTTTCTTT. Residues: CASSRGGVITEAFF. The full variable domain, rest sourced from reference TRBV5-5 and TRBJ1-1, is DAGVTQSPTHLIKTRGQQVTLRCSPISGHKSVSWYQQVLGQGPQFIFQYYEKEERGRGNFPDRFSARQFPNYSSELNVNALLLGDSALYLCASSRGGVITEAFFGQGTRLTVV.

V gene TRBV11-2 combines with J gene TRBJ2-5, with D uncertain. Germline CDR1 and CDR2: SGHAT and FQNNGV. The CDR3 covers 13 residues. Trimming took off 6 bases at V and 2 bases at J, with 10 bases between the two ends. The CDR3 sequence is CASSSTYQETQYF. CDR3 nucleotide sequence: TGTGCCAGCAGTAGTACCTATCAAGAGACCCAGTACTTC.

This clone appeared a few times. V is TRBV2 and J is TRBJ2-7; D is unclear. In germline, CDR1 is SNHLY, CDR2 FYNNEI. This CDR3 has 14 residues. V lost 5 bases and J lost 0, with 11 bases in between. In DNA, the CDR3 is TGTGCCAGCAGTTTCGACTTCAGCTCCTACGAGCAGTACGTC. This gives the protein CASSFDFSSYEQYV.

CDR3: CASSPRTSGGGSYNEQFF. The CDR3 DNA reads TGTGCCAGCTCACCAAGGACTAGCGGGGGGGGCTCCTACAATGAGCAGTTCTTC. This chain joins TRBV18 and TRBJ2-1, with TRBD2 matching 15 bases. J gave up 0 bases and V 2 bases, and 2 bases lay outside the gene matches. There are 18 residues in the CDR3. Per germline, CDR1 KGHSH and CDR2 LQKENI. Based on the CDR3 plus reference TRBV18 and TRBJ2-1, the full variable domain is NAGVMQNPRHLVRRRGQEARLRCSPMKGHSHVYWYRQLPEEGLKFMVYLQKENIIDESGMPKERFSAEFPKEGPSILRIQQVVRGDSAAYFCASSPRTSGGGSYNEQFFGPGTRLTVL.

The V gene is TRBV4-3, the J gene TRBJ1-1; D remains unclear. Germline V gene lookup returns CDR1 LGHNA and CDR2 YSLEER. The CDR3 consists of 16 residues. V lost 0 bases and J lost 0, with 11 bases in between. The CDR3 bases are TGCGCCAGCAGCCAAGAAGCGGATTACATGAACACTGAAGCTTTCTTT. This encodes CASSQEADYMNTEAFF.

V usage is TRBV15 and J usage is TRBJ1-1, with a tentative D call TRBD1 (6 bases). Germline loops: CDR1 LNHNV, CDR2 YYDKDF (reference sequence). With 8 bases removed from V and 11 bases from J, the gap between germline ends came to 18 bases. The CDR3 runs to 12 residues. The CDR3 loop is CATRQVRGKAFF. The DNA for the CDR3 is TGTGCCACCCGACAGGTCCGGGGTAAGGCTTTCTTT. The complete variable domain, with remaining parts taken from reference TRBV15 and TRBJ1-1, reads DAMVIQNPRYQVTQFGKPVTLSCSQTLNHNVMYWYQQKSSQAPKLLFHYYDKDFNNEADTPDNFQSRRPNTSFCFLDIRSPGLGDTAMYLCATRQVRGKAFFGQGTRLTVV.

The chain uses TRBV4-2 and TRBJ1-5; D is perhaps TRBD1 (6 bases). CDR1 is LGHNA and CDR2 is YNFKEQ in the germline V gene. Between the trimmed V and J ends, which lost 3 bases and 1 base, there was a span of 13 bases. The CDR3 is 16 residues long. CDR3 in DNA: TGTGCCAGCAGCCAGGACGGGACATTCAGCAATCAGCCCCAGCATTTT. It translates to CASSQDGTFSNQPQHF.